These 19 T cell receptor beta chains came from one sample sequenced in a study of blood T cell repertoires in COVID-19. Sequenced by immunoSEQ multiplex PCR; TCRdb stores in-frame clones only, minus some. The sample records about 400,000 clones, roughly 85% being singletons. Sequencing was carried out using PBMCs or T cells enriched from blood (not recorded which). The receptor set was obtained from a woman younger than 30 with acute COVID-19.

The J gene is TRBJ1-1, the V gene TRBV11-2; no definite D call. There are 14 residues in the CDR3. In germline, CDR1 is SGHAT, CDR2 FQNNGV. The ends were cut back, 1 base at V and 4 bases at J, with 10 bases in the middle. The CDR3 nucleotides read TGTGCCAGCAGCTTAGTGGAGGGATTCACTGAAGCTTTCTTT. It yields the protein CASSLVEGFTEAFF.

This clone was recorded once. The chain uses TRBV28 and TRBJ2-1; 9 nucleotides agree with TRBD2. J was trimmed by 4 bases and V by 5 bases; bases with no gene match: 15. Per germline, CDR1 MDHEN and CDR2 SYDVKM. The CDR3 extends over 18 amino acids. Written as DNA, the CDR3 is TGTGCCAGCAGTCCAATGGGGGGTGGGCTAGCGGGGTACAATGAGCAGTTCTTC. It codes for CASSPMGGGLAGYNEQFF.

The chain links TRBV9 to TRBJ2-7; weak D call: TRBD2 (6 bases). Germline loops: CDR1 SGDLS, CDR2 YYNGEE. There are 14 residues in the CDR3. V gave up 6 bases and J gave up 4 bases, with 17 bases separating them. CDR3 region: CASNIGDSSYEQYF. The CDR3 DNA reads TGTGCCAGCAATATCGGGGACTCTTCTTACGAGCAGTACTTC.

CDR3 nucleotides: TGTGCCAGTAGTTCCGGGATGTGGGAGGAGAGGTCCTACGAGCAGTACTTC. This sequence encodes CASSSGMWEERSYEQYF. This chain connects TRBV19 to TRBJ2-7; weak D call: TRBD2 (6 bases). CDR3 length: 17 amino acids. The V and J ends lost 5 bases and 1 base respectively, with 21 bases between them. The germline V gene has CDR1 LNHDA and CDR2 SQIVND (reference sequence).

The chain has TRBV10-3 and TRBJ1-1; a weak D match, TRBD1 (5 bases). CDR1 and CDR2 from the germline V gene are ENHRY and SYGVKD. There are 13 residues in the CDR3. V lost 7 bases, J lost 0 bases, and 9 bases lay in between. The CDR3 here is CAITGDLNTEAFF. The DNA for the CDR3 is TGTGCCATCACGGGGGACTTGAACACTGAAGCTTTCTTT.

The chain carries TRBV28 and TRBJ2-1; 9 nucleotides align to TRBD2. This CDR3 contains 15 residues. Trimming cost V 6 bases and J 4 bases; bases outside gene matches: 7. In germline, CDR1 is MDHEN, CDR2 SYDVKM. This chain's CDR3 is CASSQGGRVYNEQFF. The CDR3 DNA is TGTGCCAGCAGCCAGGGCGGGAGGGTATACAATGAGCAGTTCTTC.

The genes are TRBV7-2 and TRBJ2-2; 7 bases agree with TRBD2. The CDR3 runs 13 residues. Trimming at V came to 2 bases and at J to 9 bases, leaving 3 bases not matched to a gene. Germline lookup yields CDR1 SGHTA and CDR2 FQGNSA. This CDR3 reads CASSLRLARELFF. The CDR3 coding sequence is TGTGCCAGCAGCTTAAGACTAGCCCGGGAGCTGTTTTTT.

The chain employs TRBV7-2 and TRBJ2-5; TRBD2 aligns across 7 bases. V shed 1 base, J shed 4 bases, and the junction held 6 bases outside the gene matches. The CDR3 runs to 15 residues. Germline lookup yields CDR1 SGHTA and CDR2 FQGNSA. The CDR3, as DNA: TGTGCCAGCAGCTTAGTAACGGGGGGACGAGAGACCCAGTACTTC. It specifies CASSLVTGGRETQYF.

The V gene is TRBV7-2, the J gene TRBJ2-7; D is ambiguous. The germline CDR1 and CDR2 sequences are SGHTA and FQGNSA. V was shortened by 5 bases and J by 5 bases, with 16 bases between the two germline ends. There are 14 residues in the CDR3. The CDR3 coding sequence is TGTGCCAGCAGCCCAACTGGGCAGAACAACGAGCAGTACTTC. Protein sequence: CASSPTGQNNEQYF.

The rearrangement joins TRBV27 to TRBJ2-7; TRBD2 might be the D (5 bases). V was cut by 7 bases and J by 5 bases, with 18 bases left in between. CDR1 is MNHEY and CDR2 is SMNVEV in the germline V gene (reference sequence). The CDR3 contains 14 residues. CDR3 residues: CASTSLRVRHEQYF. The CDR3 DNA reads TGTGCCAGCACTTCTTTGAGGGTCAGGCACGAGCAGTACTTC.

The table lists this clone with a count of one. J is TRBJ2-5 and V is TRBV10-1, with no clear D. Germline values: CDR1 WNHNN, CDR2 SYGVQD (reference sequence). Between the trimmed V and J ends, which lost 10 bases and 5 bases, there was a span of 11 bases. The CDR3 runs 11 residues. The CDR3 here is CATYPGETQYF. The CDR3 DNA reads as TGCGCCACGTACCCCGGGGAGACCCAGTACTTC.

The chain employs TRBV6-5 and TRBJ1-3; D gene unclear. The V end was cut by 0 bases, the J end by 2 bases, with 8 bases between. CDR1 is MNHEY and CDR2 is SVGAGI in the germline V gene. This CDR3 contains 15 residues. CDR3 sequence: CASSYSHVTGNTIYF. CDR3 bases: TGTGCCAGCAGTTACTCACATGTAACTGGAAACACCATATATTTT.

As regards this clone: The junction differs from germline at one of its ends, possibly a read error. Other DNA sequences in this sample translate to the same CDR3. This chain uses TRBV5-1 with TRBJ2-7, with TRBD1 as a possible D gene (6 bases). CDR1 and CDR2 (germline): SGHRS, YFSETQ. The CDR3 runs 13 residues. The CDR3 region is CASSLDRGNEQYF. The CDR3 DNA reads as TGCGCCAGCAGTTTGGACAGAGGGAACGAGCAGTACTTC.

This chain connects TRBV5-1 to TRBJ2-4; 8 positions agree with TRBD1. Trimming took 0 bases from V and 6 from J; bases not matched to a gene: 5. There are 15 residues in the CDR3. Germline V gives CDR1 SGHRS, CDR2 YFSETQ. The DNA of the CDR3 is TGCGCCAGCAGCTTGGACAGGGGGGCGGGAAACATTCAGTACTTC. It codes for CASSLDRGAGNIQYF.

This sequence joins TRBV5-6 and TRBJ2-5, with 15 bases that match TRBD2. The CDR3 is 15 amino acids. V dropped 4 bases and J dropped 3; count of bases not matched to a gene: 1. Germline CDR1 is SGHDT and CDR2 is YYEEEE. The CDR3 here is CASSRTSGGEETQYF. As DNA, the CDR3 is TGTGCCAGCAGCCGGACTAGCGGGGGGGAAGAGACCCAGTACTTC.

The V gene is TRBV11-3, the J gene TRBJ2-1; the match to TRBD1 covers 7 bases. V lost 9 bases to trimming and J lost 8 bases; unmatched junction nucleotides: 16. The CDR3 spans 15 residues. CDR1 and CDR2 from the germline V gene are SGHNT and YENEEA. In DNA form, the CDR3 reads TGTGCCAGGGAGAACAGGGGCCGCTCTCAGGATGAGCAGTTCTTC. Encoded protein: CARENRGRSQDEQFF.

J is TRBJ2-1 and V is TRBV9; 7 bases line up with TRBD2. CDR3 length: 17 residues. V shed 1 base, J shed 0 bases, and the junction held 7 bases outside the gene matches. From germline, CDR1 is SGDLS and CDR2 YYNGEE. The CDR3, as DNA: TGTGCCAGCAGCGTAACCCTAGCGGACTTCTCCTACAATGAGCAGTTCTTC. Encoded protein: CASSVTLADFSYNEQFF.

The V call is TRBV29-1, the J call TRBJ1-5; a possible D gene is TRBD1 (6 bases). Trimming removed 6 bases from V and 0 bases from J, with 9 bases in between. CDR3 size: 13 residues. Germline V gene sequence: CDR1 SQVTM, CDR2 ANQGSEA. CDR3 residues: CSVRGHSNQPQHF. As DNA, the CDR3 is TGCAGCGTGAGGGGACATAGCAATCAGCCCCAGCATTTT.

The CDR3 here is CTLTRGGLLKGEQFF. CDR3 DNA sequence: TGCACCTTGACTAGGGGGGGGCTTTTGAAGGGTGAGCAGTTCTTC. The rearrangement uses TRBV1 and TRBJ2-1; the table gives TRBD2 as D, unverified against the DNA. TRBV1 corresponds to a pseudogene. This CDR3 comprises 15 residues.